This T cell receptor (beta chain) is drawn from a study of blood T cell repertoires in COVID-19. The table came from immunoSEQ multiplex PCR; TCRdb's copy has only in-frame clones and leaves some out. The table includes approximately 250,000 clones, 91% detected once. There are 14 residues in the CDR3. Germline V gives CDR1 KGHSH, CDR2 LQKENI. Trimming pared 3 bases from V and 4 bases from J, leaving 11 bases between. The V call is TRBV18, the J call TRBJ2-3, with unresolved D. Sequencing was done on a sample of PBMCs or T cells enriched from blood (not recorded which). This sequence was found in a man aged 35-49 years who had been exposed to COVID-19. CDR3 residues: CASSPSQRADTQYF. DNA of the CDR3: TGTGCCAGCTCACCCTCCCAAAGAGCAGATACGCAGTATTTT. The variable domain in full, with the rest retrieved from reference TRBV18 and TRBJ2-3, is NAGVMQNPRHLVRRRGQEARLRCSPMKGHSHVYWYRQLPEEGLKFMVYLQKENIIDESGMPKERFSAEFPKEGPSILRIQQVVRGDSAAYFCASSPSQRADTQYFGPGTRLTVL.